The 6 T cell receptor beta chains listed next were all sequenced from one sample in a study of radiotherapy plus CTLA-4 blockade in lung cancer. The protocol was immunoSEQ multiplex PCR, while the TCRdb copy is restricted to in-frame clones and leaves out a portion. The table lists around 42,000 clones, about 63% of them singletons. The specimen comprised peripheral blood, sampled from a patient treated with radiotherapy plus ipilimumab. These receptors were taken from a human donor with non-small cell lung cancer who had a partial response to radiotherapy plus ipilimumab.

This clone has just one count. The chain joins TRBV18 to TRBJ2-7; TRBD1 matches 9 bases. The CDR3 length is 16 residues. With V trimmed by 1 base and J by 9 bases, 13 bases remained unmatched. The germline gives CDR1 KGHSH, CDR2 LQKENI. The CDR3, as DNA: TGTGCCAGCTCACCACTTTCCCGGGACAGGGAAAGTGGGCAGTACTTC. The encoded protein is CASSPLSRDRESGQYF.

This clone has just a few counts. V usage is TRBV9 and J usage is TRBJ2-1, with 7 bases lining up with TRBD1. Germline lookup yields CDR1 SGDLS and CDR2 YYNGEE. Trimming took 4 bases from V and 5 from J; bases not matched to a gene: 6. The CDR3 contains 14 residues. CDR3 amino acids: CASSTSGTDNEQFF. The CDR3 coding sequence is TGTGCCAGCAGCACTAGTGGGACAGACAATGAGCAGTTCTTC.

This clone showed up just a few times. J is TRBJ2-7 and V is TRBV4-1; the D gene is possibly TRBD2 (6 bases). The germline gives CDR1 MGHRA, CDR2 YSYEKL. The length of the CDR3 is 16 residues. Trimming took off 1 base at V and 2 bases at J, with 15 bases between the two ends. CDR3 bases: TGCGCCAGCAGCCAAGTTGTCGAGGGAGGTGCCTACGAGCAGTACTTC. Encoded protein: CASSQVVEGGAYEQYF.

This clone came up many times. This sample includes further DNA sequences coding for the same CDR3. The V and J genes are TRBV14 and TRBJ2-1; 8 nucleotides line up with TRBD2. This CDR3 comprises 15 residues. V lost 1 base to trimming and J lost 7 bases; unmatched junction nucleotides: 6. Germline lookup yields CDR1 SGHDN and CDR2 FVKESK. The chain's CDR3 is CASSQVAGGGNEQFF. The DNA of the CDR3 is TGTGCCAGCAGCCAAGTCGCGGGGGGTGGGAATGAGCAGTTCTTC.

On this clone itself: Other DNA sequences within the sample encode an identical CDR3. The chain carries TRBV7-9 and TRBJ1-4; no clear D. Germline CDR1 SEHNR, CDR2 FQNEAQ (reference sequence). The germline V and J ends were trimmed by 3 bases and 0 bases, with 8 bases remaining between them. The CDR3 is 15 amino acids. CDR3 protein: CASSFPSTTNEKLFF. The DNA of the CDR3 is TGTGCCAGCAGCTTTCCATCTACAACTAATGAAAAACTGTTTTTT.

Written as DNA, the CDR3 is TGTGCCAGCAACGCGTACAATGAGCAGTTCTTC. Amino acids: CASNAYNEQFF. The genes are TRBV2 and TRBJ2-1; D call uncertain. Germline CDR1 is SNHLY and CDR2 is FYNNEI. The CDR3 is 11 amino acids. Trimming shortened V by 7 bases and J by 4 bases, and 5 bases separated the two germline ends.